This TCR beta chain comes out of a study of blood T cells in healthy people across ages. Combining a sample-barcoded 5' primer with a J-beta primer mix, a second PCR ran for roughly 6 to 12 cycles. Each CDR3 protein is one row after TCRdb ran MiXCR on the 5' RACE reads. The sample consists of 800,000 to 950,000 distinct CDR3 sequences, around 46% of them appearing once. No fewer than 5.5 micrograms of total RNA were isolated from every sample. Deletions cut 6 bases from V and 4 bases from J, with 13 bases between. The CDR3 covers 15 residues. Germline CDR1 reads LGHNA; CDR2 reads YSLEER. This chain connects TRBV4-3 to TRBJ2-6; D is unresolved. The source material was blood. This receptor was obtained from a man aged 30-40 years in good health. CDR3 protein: CASSPAFLGANVLTF. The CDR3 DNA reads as TGCGCCAGCAGTCCGGCCTTCCTCGGGGCCAACGTCCTGACTTTC.